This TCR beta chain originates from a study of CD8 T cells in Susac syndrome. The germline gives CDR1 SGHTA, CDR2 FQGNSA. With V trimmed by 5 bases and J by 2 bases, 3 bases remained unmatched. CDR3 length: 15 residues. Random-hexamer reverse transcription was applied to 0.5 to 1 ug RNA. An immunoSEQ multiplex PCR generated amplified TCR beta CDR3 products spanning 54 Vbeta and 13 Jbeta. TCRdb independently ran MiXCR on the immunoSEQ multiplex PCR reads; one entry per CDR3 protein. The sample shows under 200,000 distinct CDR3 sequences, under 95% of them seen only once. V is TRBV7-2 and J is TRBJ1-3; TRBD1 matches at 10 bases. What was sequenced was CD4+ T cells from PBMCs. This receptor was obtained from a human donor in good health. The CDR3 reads CASSTGQGTGNTIYF. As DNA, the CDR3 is TGTGCCAGCAGCACGGGACAGGGGACTGGAAACACCATATATTTT.